This T cell receptor beta chain was profiled in a study of blood T cells in healthy people across ages. In each sample, at least 7 million PBMCs were isolated. A J-beta primer mix and a sample-barcoded 5' primer were used in a second PCR of roughly 6 to 11 cycles. Every individual sample yielded 2.5 million or more paired-end reads (each containing CDR3). TCRdb processed the 5' RACE reads anew with MiXCR; each CDR3 protein has one entry. The sample lists about 580,000 distinct CDR3 sequences; 40% to 50% were seen once. This clonotype was counted only a few times. V shed 6 bases and J shed 5 bases, with 17 bases lying between them. Germline CDR1 and CDR2: MNHEY and SVGEGT. The CDR3 covers 15 residues.

The specimen sequenced was blood. The receptor's source is an elderly man in good health. The chain uses TRBV6-2 or TRBV6-3 and TRBJ2-1; D may be TRBD2 (6 bases). CDR3 region: CASSHGLPTNNEQFF. In nucleotides, the CDR3 is TGTGCCAGCAGCCACGGACTACCAACTAACAATGAGCAGTTCTTC.